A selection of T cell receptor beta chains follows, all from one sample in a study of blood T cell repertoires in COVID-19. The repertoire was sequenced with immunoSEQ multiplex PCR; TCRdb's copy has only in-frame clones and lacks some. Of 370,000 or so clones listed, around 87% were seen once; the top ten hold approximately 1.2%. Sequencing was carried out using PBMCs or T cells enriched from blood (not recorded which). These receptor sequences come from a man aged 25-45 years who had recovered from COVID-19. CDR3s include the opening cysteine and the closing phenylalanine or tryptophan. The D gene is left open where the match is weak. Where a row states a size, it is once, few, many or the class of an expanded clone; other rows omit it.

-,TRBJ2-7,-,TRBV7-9,CASTRQQSYEQYF,TGTGCCAGCACCAGACAGCAGTCCTACGAGCAGTACTTC
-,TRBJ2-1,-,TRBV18,CASSPPSRPGDEQFF,TGTGCCAGCTCACCACCGAGCCGCCCGGGGGATGAGCAGTTCTTC
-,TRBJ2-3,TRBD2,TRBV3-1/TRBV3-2,CASSGGTKDTQYF,TGTGCCAGCAGCGGAGGGACTAAGGATACGCAGTATTTT
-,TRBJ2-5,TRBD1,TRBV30,CAGGQGVSQETQYF,TGTGCCGGGGGACAGGGGGTAAGCCAAGAGACCCAGTACTTC
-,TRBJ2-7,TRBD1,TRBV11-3,CASSLPGQGAPSTYEQYF,TGTGCCAGCAGCTTACCCGGACAGGGGGCCCCTAGCACCTACGAGCAGTACTTC
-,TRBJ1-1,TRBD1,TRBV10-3,CAISDPQGAHTNTEAFF,TGTGCCATCAGTGACCCGCAGGGGGCCCACACGAACACTGAAGCTTTCTTT
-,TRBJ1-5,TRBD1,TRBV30,CALAGTGDNQPQHF,TGTGCCCTCGCCGGGACAGGGGACAATCAGCCCCAGCATTTT
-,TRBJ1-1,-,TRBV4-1,CASSRSPDTEAFF,TGCGCCAGCAGCCGTTCCCCGGACACTGAAGCTTTCTTT
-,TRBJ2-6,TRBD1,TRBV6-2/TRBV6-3,CASSYGGQGVSGANVLTF,TGTGCCAGCAGTTACGGTGGACAGGGAGTGTCCGGGGCCAACGTCCTGACTTTC
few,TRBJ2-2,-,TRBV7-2,CASSIIPGLTTGELFF,TGTGCCAGCAGCATTATACCGGGACTTACCACCGGGGAGCTGTTTTTT
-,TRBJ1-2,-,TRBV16,CASSQSVLWGYTF,TGTGCCAGCAGCCAATCTGTCCTATGGGGCTACACCTTC
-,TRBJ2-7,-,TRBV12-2,CASRLGGLYEQYF,TGTGCAAGTCGCTTAGGGGGACTCTACGAGCAGTACTTC
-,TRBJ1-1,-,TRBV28,CASSSLGVGFMNTEAFF,TGTGCCAGCAGTTCTCTCGGGGTCGGGTTCATGAACACTGAAGCTTTCTTT
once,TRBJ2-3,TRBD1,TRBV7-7,CASSPGTGDGLDTQYF,TGTGCCAGCAGTCCCGGGACAGGGGATGGATTGGATACGCAGTATTTT
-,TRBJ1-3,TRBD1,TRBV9,CASSAKDRGLLLGNTIYF,TGTGCCAGCAGCGCAAAAGACAGGGGGCTTCTGCTCGGAAACACCATATATTTT
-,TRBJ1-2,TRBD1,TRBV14,CASSQAGQVSYGYTF,TGTGCCAGCAGCCAAGCGGGACAGGTTTCCTATGGCTACACCTTC
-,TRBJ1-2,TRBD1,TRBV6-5,CASSTGQGRYTF,TGTGCCAGCAGCACGGGACAGGGGAGGTACACCTTC
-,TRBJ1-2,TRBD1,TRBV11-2,CASSRTGLGYTF,TGTGCCAGCAGCCGGACAGGGTTGGGCTACACCTTC
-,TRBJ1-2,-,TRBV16,CASSPAVTVYGYTF,TGTGCCAGCAGCCCGGCTGTGACAGTCTATGGCTACACCTTC
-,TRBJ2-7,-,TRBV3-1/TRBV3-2,CASSRATGRYEQYF,TGTGCCAGCAGCCGAGCCACGGGGAGGTACGAGCAGTACTTC
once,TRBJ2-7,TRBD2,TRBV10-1,CASSATAGGYEQYF,TGCGCCAGCAGTGCGACAGCGGGAGGATACGAGCAGTACTTC
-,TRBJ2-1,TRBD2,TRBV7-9,CASSLTVGRGFVNEQFF,TGTGCCAGCAGCTTAACCGTCGGGAGGGGGTTCGTCAATGAGCAGTTCTTC
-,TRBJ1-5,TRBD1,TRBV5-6,CASSSTGRGYSNQPQHF,TGTGCCAGCAGCTCGACAGGGCGCGGGTATAGCAATCAGCCCCAGCATTTT
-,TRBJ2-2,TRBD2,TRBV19,CASKRGVDTGELFF,TGTGCCAGTAAGCGGGGAGTGGACACCGGGGAGCTGTTTTTT
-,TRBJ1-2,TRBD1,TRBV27,CASSSETGAPYGYTF,TGTGCCAGCAGTTCAGAGACAGGGGCCCCCTATGGCTACACCTTC